The next 28 T cell receptor beta chains were all read from a single sample in a study of T-cell memory formation after mild COVID-19. TCRdb processed the 5' RACE reads anew with MiXCR; each CDR3 protein has one entry. In the table there are fewer than 700,000 distinct CDR3 sequences, over 15% of which are singletons. The sequenced material came from PBMCs or a T cell subset sorted from them (not recorded which). These receptors came from an adult woman who had mild COVID-19 (a few samples of this study predate the infection). Cell type and time point are not known.

This clonotype was recorded many times. The chain has TRBV12-3 or TRBV12-4 and TRBJ2-2; 7 nucleotides match TRBD1. The ends lost 6 bases at V and 6 bases at J; junction bases unmatched: 16. The CDR3 has 17 amino acids. The chain's CDR3 is CASSRVTTGMTAGELFF. In DNA, the CDR3 is TGTGCCAGCAGCCGAGTGACGACAGGGATGACGGCCGGGGAGCTGTTTTTT.

This sequence joins TRBV24-1 and TRBJ2-5; D not resolved. The CDR3 has 11 residues. The germline CDR1 and CDR2 sequences are KGHDR and SFDVKD. V was pared by 4 bases and J by 2 bases, with 1 base between. CDR3 region: CATSEQETQYF. The CDR3 nucleotides are TGTGCCACCAGTGAACAAGAGACCCAGTACTTC.

This clonotype was recorded a few times. The gene calls are TRBV6-2 or TRBV6-3 and TRBJ2-6, with TRBD1 matching over 7 bases. Germline assignment: CDR1 MNHEY and CDR2 SVGEGT. V lost 3 bases, J lost 0 bases, and 11 bases stayed unmatched. This CDR3 is built from 19 residues. The CDR3 coding sequence is TGTGCCAGCAGTTATGGGATTGGACAGGAGAGCTCTGGGGCCAACGTCCTGACTTTC. Translation: CASSYGIGQESSGANVLTF.

The gene calls are TRBV4-1 and TRBJ2-7; D perhaps matches TRBD1 (5 bases). This CDR3 region has 13 residues. Trimming took off 1 base at V and 6 bases at J, with 10 bases between the two ends. CDR1 is MGHRA and CDR2 is YSYEKL in the germline V gene. In DNA form, the CDR3 reads TGCGCCAGCAGCCAAGGGGGAAGGGGCGAGCAGTACTTC. Amino acid sequence: CASSQGGRGEQYF.

This clonotype was counted between two and nine times. For the CDR3, the DNA is TGCGCCAGCAGCTTGGGTCTAGCCAATGAGCAGTTCTTC. Translation: CASSLGLANEQFF. This chain joins TRBV5-1 and TRBJ2-1; TRBD2 is a possible D gene (5 bases). The V and J ends lost 0 bases and 6 bases respectively, with 7 bases between them. This CDR3 has 13 amino acids. The germline V gene has CDR1 SGHRS and CDR2 YFSETQ. Based on the CDR3 plus reference TRBV5-1 and TRBJ2-1, the full variable domain is KAGVTQTPRYLIKTRGQQVTLSCSPISGHRSVSWYQQTPGQGLQFLFEYFSETQRNKGNFPGRFSGRQFSNSRSEMNVSTLELGDSALYLCASSLGLANEQFFGPGTRLTVL.

This clonotype was counted a single time. V gene TRBV15 combines with J gene TRBJ2-3, with 8 bases that match TRBD1. The V gene end was trimmed by 0 bases and the J gene end by 1 base; junction bases not matched to a gene: 3. The CDR3 loop spans 16 amino acids. CDR1 and CDR2 from the germline V gene are LNHNV and YYDKDF (reference sequence). The CDR3 bases are TGTGCCACCAGCAGAGACAGGGGGCACCGCACAGATACGCAGTATTTT. It is translated as CATSRDRGHRTDTQYF.

The table lists this clonotype with a few counts. The CDR3 sequence: CSASADREIPYEQYF. Written as DNA, the CDR3 is TGCAGTGCTAGTGCGGACAGGGAGATTCCCTACGAGCAGTACTTC. J is TRBJ2-7 and V is TRBV20-1; TRBD1 agrees at 8 bases. Per germline, CDR1 DFQATT and CDR2 SNEGSKA (reference sequence). The CDR3 covers 15 residues. The V and J ends lost 3 bases and 2 bases, in that order; junction bases with no gene match: 9.

This clonotype was detected only a few times. The chain recombines TRBV9 with TRBJ1-1; 9 nucleotides line up with TRBD1. This CDR3 has 15 residues. Germline CDR1 and CDR2: SGDLS and YYNGEE. Trimming cost V 4 bases and J 6 bases; bases outside gene matches: 10. The DNA for the CDR3 is TGTGCCAGCAGCCCGAGGGACAGGGCTTTCGCTGAAGCTTTCTTT. Amino acids: CASSPRDRAFAEAFF. The complete variable domain, with remaining parts taken from reference TRBV9 and TRBJ1-1, reads DSGVTQTPKHLITATGQRVTLRCSPRSGDLSVYWYQQSLDQGLQFLIQYYNGEERAKGNILERFSAQQFPDLHSELNLSSLELGDSALYFCASSPRDRAFAEAFFGQGTRLTVV.

This clonotype was seen a handful of times. The chain employs TRBV7-3 and TRBJ2-7; no firm D call. CDR1 SGHTA and CDR2 FQGTGA come from the germline V gene. CDR3 size: 11 residues. Trimming took 0 bases from V and 8 from J, leaving 5 bases between them. CDR3 sequence (DNA): TGTGCCAGCAGCTTAACGGGGAAGCAGTACTTC. Translation gives CASSLTGKQYF.

This chain links TRBV7-9 with TRBJ2-7; 11 bases align to TRBD2. Looked up from germline, CDR1 is SEHNR and CDR2 is FQNEAQ (reference sequence). This CDR3 region has 14 residues. Germline trimming cut 5 bases from V and 3 bases from J; bases unmatched to any gene: 3. The CDR3 DNA sequence: TGTGCCAGCAGCGGGGGACTAGCGGTCTACGAGCAGTACTTC. It codes for CASSGGLAVYEQYF.

Here the CDR3 DNA reads TGCAGTGCTAGAGATCTTAGGAGCGGGGGGGCCCATGAGCAGTTCTTC. It codes for CSARDLRSGGAHEQFF. The chain recombines TRBV20-1 with TRBJ2-1; 10 bases map to TRBD2. Per the germline V gene, CDR1 is DFQATT and CDR2 is SNEGSKA (reference sequence). After removal of 0 bases from V and 8 bases from J, the junction contained 10 bases not matched to a gene. The CDR3 loop spans 16 amino acids.

In DNA form, the CDR3 reads TGCGCCAGCAGCTTTAGCGGGAGGCGCACAGATACGCAGTATTTT. This sequence encodes CASSFSGRRTDTQYF. The V and J genes are TRBV5-1 and TRBJ2-3; the match to TRBD2 covers 10 bases. Germline CDR1 and CDR2: SGHRS and YFSETQ. The CDR3 runs to 15 residues. Trimming at V came to 2 bases and at J to 1 base, leaving 1 base not matched to a gene.

There are a few counts of this clonotype. J is TRBJ1-5 and V is TRBV7-9; perhaps TRBD1 as D (6 bases). The V end was cut by 4 bases, the J end by 2 bases, with 9 bases between. CDR3 length equals 14 residues. CDR1 SEHNR and CDR2 FQNEAQ come from the germline V gene (reference sequence). The CDR3 loop is CASSSGGRNQPQHF. The CDR3 coding sequence is TGTGCCAGCAGCTCCGGGGGCCGCAATCAGCCCCAGCATTTT.

The genes are TRBV19 and TRBJ2-2; D is possibly TRBD1 or TRBD2 (5 bases each). V lost 4 bases and J lost 7, with 19 bases in between. This CDR3 spans 16 amino acids. Germline V CDR1 and CDR2: LNHDA, SQIVND (reference sequence). This chain's CDR3 is CASSTSVGEWSGELFF. The CDR3 nucleotides are TGTGCCAGTAGTACGTCTGTGGGGGAGTGGAGCGGGGAGCTGTTTTTT.

This clonotype was recorded a few times. The chain recombines TRBV2 with TRBJ2-4, with D possibly being TRBD2 (7 bases). CDR3 length: 16 residues. Trimming cost V 8 bases and J 2 bases, with 19 bases left between them. In germline, CDR1 is SNHLY, CDR2 FYNNEI. The DNA of the CDR3 is TGTGCCAGCTGGGAGGGTTTAGGACAGACCAAAAACATTCAGTACTTC. It yields the protein CASWEGLGQTKNIQYF.

The CDR3 loop reads CASSRGGALSYNEQFF. CDR3 bases: TGTGCCAGCAGCCGCGGAGGTGCTCTCTCCTACAATGAGCAGTTCTTC. The V and J genes are TRBV11-2 and TRBJ2-1, with TRBD2 as a possible D gene (5 bases). Germline CDR1 reads SGHAT; CDR2 reads FQNNGV. This CDR3 contains 16 residues. Trimming removed 5 bases at V and 0 bases at J, with 14 bases between. Full variable domain (outside the CDR3, taken from reference TRBV11-2 and TRBJ2-1): EAGVAQSPRYKIIEKRQSVAFWCNPISGHATLYWYQQILGQGPKLLIQFQNNGVVDDSQLPKDRFSAERLKGVDSTLKIQPAKLEDSAVYLCASSRGGALSYNEQFFGPGTRLTVL.

Only a few counts were recorded for this clonotype. This rearrangement joins TRBV7-2 to TRBJ2-1; D might be TRBD1 (5 bases). The length of the CDR3 is 14 residues. Trimming cost V 3 bases and J 6 bases, with 12 bases left between them. CDR1 and CDR2 (germline): SGHTA, FQGNSA. This CDR3 reads CASSFVGAPNEQFF. DNA for the CDR3: TGTGCCAGCAGCTTTGTTGGGGCGCCCAATGAGCAGTTCTTC.

This clonotype was counted many times. Compared with germline, one end of the junction differs, possibly owing to a read error. The rearrangement links TRBV7-2 to TRBJ2-3; 7 bases map to TRBD2. CDR1 and CDR2 (germline): SGHTA, FQGNSA. CDR3 length: 13 residues. CDR3 protein: CASSSLAGDTQYF. The CDR3 nucleotides are TGCGCCAGCAGCTCGTTAGCGGGAGATACGCAGTATTTT.

The chain carries TRBV4-1 and TRBJ2-1; 7 bases line up with TRBD1. V was clipped by 1 base and J by 4 bases; unmatched bases: 7. This CDR3 comprises 16 residues. Germline V gene lookup returns CDR1 MGHRA and CDR2 YSYEKL. CDR3: CASSQVSRGSYNEQFF. The CDR3 DNA sequence: TGCGCCAGCAGCCAAGTATCCAGGGGGAGTTACAATGAGCAGTTCTTC.

The genes are TRBV4-1 and TRBJ2-5, with D possibly TRBD1 on 6 matching bases. The CDR3 runs to 13 residues. The V gene's germline CDR1 is MGHRA and CDR2 YSYEKL. Between the trimmed V and J ends, which lost 2 bases and 5 bases, there was a span of 9 bases. In DNA, the CDR3 is TGCGCCAGCAGCCAAAACAGGGAGGAGACCCAGTACTTC. This gives the protein CASSQNREETQYF.

This chain joins TRBV28 and TRBJ1-6; 7 bases line up with TRBD1. V lost 6 bases to trimming and J lost 10 bases; unmatched junction nucleotides: 9. The CDR3 runs to 14 residues. Germline V gene sequence: CDR1 MDHEN, CDR2 SYDVKM. CDR3 region: CASSLTGIFSPLHF. The CDR3 DNA reads as TGTGCCAGCAGCCTGACAGGGATCTTCTCACCCCTCCACTTT.

The gene calls are TRBV5-6 and TRBJ1-6, with D perhaps matching TRBD1 (6 bases). CDR3 length: 16 amino acids. V lost 2 bases, J lost 4 bases, and 13 bases lay in between. Germline V gene lookup returns CDR1 SGHDT and CDR2 YYEEEE. The CDR3, as DNA: TGTGCCAGCAGCTTTCGGTCAGGGGAGTATAATTCACCCCTCCACTTT. Amino acids: CASSFRSGEYNSPLHF.

This clonotype was detected only a few times. The chain joins TRBV10-3 to TRBJ1-1; the match to TRBD1 covers 7 bases. V dropped 2 bases and J dropped 4; count of bases not matched to a gene: 10. Germline CDR1 and CDR2: ENHRY and SYGVKD. CDR3 size: 16 residues. As DNA, the CDR3 is TGTGCCATCAGTGAGAGGGCAGGGGGGGGAGGCACTGAAGCTTTCTTT. Encoded protein: CAISERAGGGGTEAFF.

This clonotype has a count of ten or more. The chain combines TRBV24-1 with TRBJ1-5; no clear D. Per the germline V gene, CDR1 is KGHDR and CDR2 is SFDVKD. Trimming took off 1 base at V and 3 bases at J, with 6 bases between the two ends. The CDR3 spans 14 residues. The CDR3 nucleotides read TGTGCCACCAGTGATTTATCCATCAATCAGCCCCAGCATTTT. This codes for CATSDLSINQPQHF.

Regarding this clonotype: With a much larger clone just one base away, this may be a read error. The rearrangement links TRBV7-8 to TRBJ2-5; D is undetermined. Germline V gene data show CDR1 as SGHVS and CDR2 as FQNEAQ. V gave up 2 bases and J gave up 9 bases, with 10 bases separating them. The CDR3 has 12 amino acids. CDR3 sequence reads: CASSLSWAAQYF. As DNA, the CDR3 is TGTGCCAGCAGCTTAAGCTGGGCGGCCCAGTACTTC. Full variable domain (rest looked up from reference TRBV7-8 and TRBJ2-5): GAGVSQSPRYKVAKRGQDVALRCDPISGHVSLFWYQQALGQGPEFLTYFQNEAQLDKSGLPSDRFFAERPEGSVSTLKIQRTQQEDSAVYLCASSLSWAAQYFGPGTRLLVL.

The J gene is TRBJ2-7, the V gene TRBV20-1; 8 bases are a match to TRBD2. This CDR3 has 12 residues. V shed 3 bases, J shed 9 bases, and the junction held 7 bases outside the gene matches. CDR1 and CDR2 from the germline V gene are DFQATT and SNEGSKA (reference sequence). CDR3 DNA: TGCAGTGCTAGGGGACTAGGCGGCGCGCAGTACTTC. This translates into CSARGLGGAQYF.

This clonotype came up once. This sequence joins TRBV7-8 and TRBJ1-5; D is unresolved. With 2 bases removed from V and 4 bases from J, the gap between germline ends came to 12 bases. There are 15 residues in the CDR3. Germline V gives CDR1 SGHVS, CDR2 FQNEAQ. CDR3 residues: CASSLRVQDNQPQHF. CDR3 bases: TGTGCCAGCAGCTTACGCGTACAAGATAATCAGCCCCAGCATTTT.

This clonotype was counted between two and nine times. This sequence joins TRBV24-1 and TRBJ2-7; TRBD2 matches at 7 bases. V shed 9 bases and J 2 bases; nucleotides not matched to a gene: 12. CDR3 size: 15 residues. Germline assignment: CDR1 KGHDR and CDR2 SFDVKD. The CDR3 nucleotides are TGTGCCACCGCTCAGGCGGGAGTAGGGACCTACGAGCAGTACTTC. Its protein is CATAQAGVGTYEQYF.